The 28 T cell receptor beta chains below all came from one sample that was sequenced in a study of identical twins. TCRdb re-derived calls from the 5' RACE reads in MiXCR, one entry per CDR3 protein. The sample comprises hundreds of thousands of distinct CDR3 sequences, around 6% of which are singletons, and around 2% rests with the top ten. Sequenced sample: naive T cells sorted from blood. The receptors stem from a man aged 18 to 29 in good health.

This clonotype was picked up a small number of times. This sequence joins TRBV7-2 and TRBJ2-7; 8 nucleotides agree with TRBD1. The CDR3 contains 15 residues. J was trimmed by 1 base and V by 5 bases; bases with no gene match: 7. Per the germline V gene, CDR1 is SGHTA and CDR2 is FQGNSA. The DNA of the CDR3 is TGTGCCAGCAGCCGCGACAGGGGCGATTCCTACGAGCAGTACTTC. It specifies CASSRDRGDSYEQYF.

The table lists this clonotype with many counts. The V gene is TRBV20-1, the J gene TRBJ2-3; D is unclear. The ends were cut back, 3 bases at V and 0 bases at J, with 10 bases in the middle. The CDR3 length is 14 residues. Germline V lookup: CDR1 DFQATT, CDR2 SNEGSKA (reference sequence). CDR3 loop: CSARKSTSTDTQYF. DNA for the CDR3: TGCAGTGCTAGGAAATCGACCAGCACAGATACGCAGTATTTT.

In nucleotides, the CDR3 is TGCAGTGCTAGAGATCTCGGACTGCCTACCTACAATGAGCAGTTCTTC. Its translation: CSARDLGLPTYNEQFF. This chain connects TRBV20-1 to TRBJ2-1; D perhaps matches TRBD2 (5 bases). Germline V CDR1 and CDR2: DFQATT, SNEGSKA (reference sequence). Trimming cost V 0 bases and J 2 bases, with 14 bases left between them. The length of the CDR3 is 16 residues.

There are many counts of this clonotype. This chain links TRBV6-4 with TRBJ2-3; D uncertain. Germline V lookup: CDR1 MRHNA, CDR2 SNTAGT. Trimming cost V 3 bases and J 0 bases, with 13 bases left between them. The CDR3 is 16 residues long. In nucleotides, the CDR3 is TGTGCCAGCAGTGAAGTAGGTGTTAGAAGCACAGATACGCAGTATTTT. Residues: CASSEVGVRSTDTQYF.

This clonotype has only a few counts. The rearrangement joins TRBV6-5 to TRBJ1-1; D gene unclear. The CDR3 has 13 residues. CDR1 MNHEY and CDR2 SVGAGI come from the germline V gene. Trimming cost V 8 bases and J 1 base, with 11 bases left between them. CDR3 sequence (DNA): TGTGCCAGCCATTACTTAGAGAACACTGAAGCTTTCTTT. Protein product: CASHYLENTEAFF.

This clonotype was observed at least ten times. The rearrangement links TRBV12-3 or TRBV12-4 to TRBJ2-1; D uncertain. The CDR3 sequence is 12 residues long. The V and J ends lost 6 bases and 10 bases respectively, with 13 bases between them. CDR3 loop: CASSLALGEQFF. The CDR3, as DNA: TGTGCCAGCAGCTTGGCCTTGGGGGAGCAGTTCTTC.

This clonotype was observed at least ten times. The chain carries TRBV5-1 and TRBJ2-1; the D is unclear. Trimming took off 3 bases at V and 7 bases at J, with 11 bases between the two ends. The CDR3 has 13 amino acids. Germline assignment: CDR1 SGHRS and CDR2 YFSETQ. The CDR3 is CASSSDYNNEQFF. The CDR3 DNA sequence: TGCGCCAGCAGCTCTGATTACAATAATGAGCAGTTCTTC.

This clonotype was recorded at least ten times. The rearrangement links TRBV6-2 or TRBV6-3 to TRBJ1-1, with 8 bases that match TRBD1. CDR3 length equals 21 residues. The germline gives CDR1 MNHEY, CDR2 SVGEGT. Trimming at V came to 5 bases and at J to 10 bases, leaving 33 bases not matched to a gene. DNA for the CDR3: TGTGCCAGCAGTCCCGGATGGGCCCGGGACAGGACCTGGCAGGGTTCTGGGGGAGCTTTCTTT. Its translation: CASSPGWARDRTWQGSGGAFF.

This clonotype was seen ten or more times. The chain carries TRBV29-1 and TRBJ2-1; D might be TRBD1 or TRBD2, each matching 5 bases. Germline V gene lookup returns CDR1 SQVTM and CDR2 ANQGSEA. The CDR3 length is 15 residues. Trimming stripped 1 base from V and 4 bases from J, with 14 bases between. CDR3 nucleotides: TGCAGCGTTGAAGGAAGGGGACCTCAATACAATGAGCAGTTCTTC. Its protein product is CSVEGRGPQYNEQFF.

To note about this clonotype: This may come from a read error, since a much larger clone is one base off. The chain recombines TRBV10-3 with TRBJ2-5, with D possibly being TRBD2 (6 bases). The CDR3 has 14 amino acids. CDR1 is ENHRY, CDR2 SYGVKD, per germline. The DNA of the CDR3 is TGTGCCATCAGTGAGCCCGGGGAGGAGGAGACCCTGTACTTC. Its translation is CAISEPGEEETLYF.

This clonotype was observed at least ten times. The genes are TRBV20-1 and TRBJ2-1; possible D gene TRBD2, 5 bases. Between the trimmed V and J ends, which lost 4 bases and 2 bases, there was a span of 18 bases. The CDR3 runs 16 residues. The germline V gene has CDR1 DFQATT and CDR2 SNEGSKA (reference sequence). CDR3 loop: CSAIPPRRAPYNEQFF. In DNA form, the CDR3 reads TGCAGTGCTATTCCGCCGCGGCGGGCCCCCTACAATGAGCAGTTCTTC.

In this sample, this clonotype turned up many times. CDR3: CASTASNQPQHF. The CDR3 DNA reads TGTGCCAGCACCGCCTCCAATCAGCCCCAGCATTTT. This chain links TRBV28 with TRBJ1-5; D remains ambiguous. This CDR3 has 12 residues. Germline assignment: CDR1 MDHEN and CDR2 SYDVKM. V was shortened by 7 bases and J by 3 bases, with 7 bases between the two germline ends.

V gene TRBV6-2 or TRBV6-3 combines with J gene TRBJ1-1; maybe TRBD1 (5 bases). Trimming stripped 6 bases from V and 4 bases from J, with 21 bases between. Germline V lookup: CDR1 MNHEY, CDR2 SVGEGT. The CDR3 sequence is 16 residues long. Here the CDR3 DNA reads TGTGCCAGCAGGGGACTCTACTCTTCGACTACCACTGAAGCTTTCTTT. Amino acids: CASRGLYSSTTTEAFF.

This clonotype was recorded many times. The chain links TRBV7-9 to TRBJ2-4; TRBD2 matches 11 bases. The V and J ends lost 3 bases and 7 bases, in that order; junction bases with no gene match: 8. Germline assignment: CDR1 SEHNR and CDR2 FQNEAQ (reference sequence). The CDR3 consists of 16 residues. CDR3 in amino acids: CASSFLIAGGKNIQYF. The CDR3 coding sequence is TGTGCCAGCAGCTTTCTTATAGCGGGGGGGAAGAACATTCAGTACTTC. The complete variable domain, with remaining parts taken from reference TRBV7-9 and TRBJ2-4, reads DTGVSQNPRHKITKRGQNVTFRCDPISEHNRLYWYRQTLGQGPEFLTYFQNEAQLEKSRLLSDRFSAERPKGSFSTLEIQRTEQGDSAMYLCASSFLIAGGKNIQYFGAGTRLSVL.

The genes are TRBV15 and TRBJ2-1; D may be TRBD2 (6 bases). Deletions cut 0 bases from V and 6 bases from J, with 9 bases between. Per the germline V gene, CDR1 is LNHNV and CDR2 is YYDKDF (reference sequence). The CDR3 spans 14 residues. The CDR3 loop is CATSRDRGSNEQFF. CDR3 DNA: TGTGCCACCAGCAGAGATCGGGGGAGCAATGAGCAGTTCTTC.

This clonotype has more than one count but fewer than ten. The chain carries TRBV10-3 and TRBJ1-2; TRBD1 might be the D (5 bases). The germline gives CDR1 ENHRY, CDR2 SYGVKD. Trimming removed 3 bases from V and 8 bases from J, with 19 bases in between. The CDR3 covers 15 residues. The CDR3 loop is CAISDLAGDAWGYTF. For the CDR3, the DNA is TGTGCCATCAGTGATCTCGCGGGGGACGCGTGGGGCTACACCTTC.

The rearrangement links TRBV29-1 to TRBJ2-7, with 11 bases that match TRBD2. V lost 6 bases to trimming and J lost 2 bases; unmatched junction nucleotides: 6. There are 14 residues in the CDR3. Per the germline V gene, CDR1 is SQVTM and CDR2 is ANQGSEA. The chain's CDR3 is CSVGGTSGPYEQYF. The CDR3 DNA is TGCAGCGTCGGCGGGACTAGCGGACCCTACGAGCAGTACTTC.

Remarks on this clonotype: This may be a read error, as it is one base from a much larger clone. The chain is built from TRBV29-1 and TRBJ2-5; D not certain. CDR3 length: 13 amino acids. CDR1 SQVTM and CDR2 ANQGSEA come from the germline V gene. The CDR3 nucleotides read TGCAGCGTTGAGGGTGTGGCAGAAGAGACCCGGTACTTC. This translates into CSVEGVAEETRYF.

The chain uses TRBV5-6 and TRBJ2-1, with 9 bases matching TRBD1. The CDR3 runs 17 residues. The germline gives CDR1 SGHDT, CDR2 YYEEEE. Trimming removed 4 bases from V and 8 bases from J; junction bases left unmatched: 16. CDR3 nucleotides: TGTGCCAGCAGCCGTAAAATCGGGACAGGGAAGGTTGATGAGCAGTTCTTC. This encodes CASSRKIGTGKVDEQFF.

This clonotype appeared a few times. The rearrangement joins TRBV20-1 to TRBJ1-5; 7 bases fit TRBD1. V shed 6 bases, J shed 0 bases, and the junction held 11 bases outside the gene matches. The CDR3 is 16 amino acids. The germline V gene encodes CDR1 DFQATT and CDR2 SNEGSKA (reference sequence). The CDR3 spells CSATGGTEYSNQPQHF. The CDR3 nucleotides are TGCAGTGCAACCGGAGGGACAGAATATAGCAATCAGCCCCAGCATTTT.

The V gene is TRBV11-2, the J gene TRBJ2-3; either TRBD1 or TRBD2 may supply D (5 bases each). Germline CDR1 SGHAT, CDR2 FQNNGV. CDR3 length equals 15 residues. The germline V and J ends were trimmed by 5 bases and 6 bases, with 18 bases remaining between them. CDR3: CASSPTGTSSDTQYF. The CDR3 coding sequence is TGTGCCAGCAGCCCGACCGGGACCAGCAGCGATACGCAGTATTTT.

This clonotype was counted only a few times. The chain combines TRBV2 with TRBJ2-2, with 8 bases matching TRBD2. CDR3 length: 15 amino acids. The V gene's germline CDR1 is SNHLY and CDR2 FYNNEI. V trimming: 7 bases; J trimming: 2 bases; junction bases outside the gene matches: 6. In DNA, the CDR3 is TGTGCCAGCACCGGGGGGGCAGGAAACACCGGGGAGCTGTTTTTT. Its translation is CASTGGAGNTGELFF.

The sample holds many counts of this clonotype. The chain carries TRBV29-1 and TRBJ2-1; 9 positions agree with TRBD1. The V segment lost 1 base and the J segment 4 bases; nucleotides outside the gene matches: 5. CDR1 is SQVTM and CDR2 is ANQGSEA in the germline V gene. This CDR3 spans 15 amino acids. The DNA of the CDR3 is TGCAGCGTTGAAGTAACCGGGACAGGGTACAATGAGCAGTTCTTC. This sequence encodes CSVEVTGTGYNEQFF.

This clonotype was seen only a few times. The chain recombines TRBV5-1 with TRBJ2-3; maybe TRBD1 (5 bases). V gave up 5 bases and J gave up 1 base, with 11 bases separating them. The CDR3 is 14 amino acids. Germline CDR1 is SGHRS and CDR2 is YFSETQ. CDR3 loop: CASRGQIRTDTQYF. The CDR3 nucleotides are TGCGCCAGCAGGGGGCAAATCCGCACAGATACGCAGTATTTT.

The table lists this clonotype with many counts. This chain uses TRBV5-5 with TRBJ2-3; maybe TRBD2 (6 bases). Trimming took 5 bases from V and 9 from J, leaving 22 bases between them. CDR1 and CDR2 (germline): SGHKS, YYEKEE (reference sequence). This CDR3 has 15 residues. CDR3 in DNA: TGTGCCAGCAGTCTCTTCGGGGGAGACCTGGGGACGCAGTATTTT. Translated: CASSLFGGDLGTQYF. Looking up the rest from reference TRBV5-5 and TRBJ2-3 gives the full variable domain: DAGVTQSPTHLIKTRGQQVTLRCSPISGHKSVSWYQQVLGQGPQFIFQYYEKEERGRGNFPDRFSARQFPNYSSELNVNALLLGDSALYLCASSLFGGDLGTQYFGPGTRLTVL.

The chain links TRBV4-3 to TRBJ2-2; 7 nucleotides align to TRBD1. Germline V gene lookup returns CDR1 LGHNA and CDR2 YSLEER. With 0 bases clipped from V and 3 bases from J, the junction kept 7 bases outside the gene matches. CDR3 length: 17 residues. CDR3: CASSQDQGQFYTGELFF. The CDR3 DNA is TGCGCCAGCAGCCAAGATCAGGGACAGTTTTACACCGGGGAGCTGTTTTTT.

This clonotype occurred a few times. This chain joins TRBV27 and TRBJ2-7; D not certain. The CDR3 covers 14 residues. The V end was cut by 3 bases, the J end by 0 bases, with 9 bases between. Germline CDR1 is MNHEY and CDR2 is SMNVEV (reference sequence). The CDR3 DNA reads TGTGCCAGCAGTTTGACACATAGCTCCTACGAGCAGTACTTC. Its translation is CASSLTHSSYEQYF.

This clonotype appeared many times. CDR3 loop: CASSLMSETQYF. The CDR3, as DNA: TGTGCCAGCAGCTTAATGTCAGAGACCCAGTACTTC. J is TRBJ2-5 and V is TRBV7-9; no definite D call. V was trimmed by 2 bases and J by 4 bases, leaving 5 bases between them. The CDR3 has 12 amino acids. CDR1 and CDR2 from the germline V gene are SEHNR and FQNEAQ (reference sequence).